Following are 25 T cell receptor beta chains from one sample sequenced in a study of T-cell reconstitution after alpha-beta-depleted transplantation in children. The authors prepared the TCRbeta library with unique molecular identifiers. TCRdb reprocessed the PCR reads with MiXCR, giving one entry per CDR3 protein. This table has hundreds of thousands of distinct CDR3 sequences, more than 10% appearing once. Sequencing used PBMCs from the stem cell graft donor, obtained from the stem cell graft. The receptors shown here come from a human donor who donated a stem cell graft to a child with acute lymphoblastic leukemia.

At least ten counts were recorded for this clonotype. The V gene is TRBV7-3, the J gene TRBJ2-5; 7 bases line up with TRBD2. CDR1 is SGHTA, CDR2 FQGTGA, per germline. V lost 0 bases and J lost 2; bases outside the gene matches: 15. CDR3 length: 19 amino acids. Here the CDR3 reads CASSLTDVWGSGIQETQYF. The DNA of the CDR3 is TGTGCCAGCAGCTTAACAGACGTCTGGGGCAGCGGGATTCAAGAGACCCAGTACTTC. Variable domain in full (rest from reference TRBV7-3 and TRBJ2-5): GAGVSQTPSNKVTEKGKYVELRCDPISGHTALYWYRQSLGQGPEFLIYFQGTGAADDSGLPNDRFFAVRPEGSVSTLKIQRTERGDSAVYLCASSLTDVWGSGIQETQYFGPGTRLLVL.

Ten or more counts support this clonotype. The chain links TRBV3-1 to TRBJ1-2; TRBD1 is a possible D gene (5 bases). This CDR3 region has 14 residues. With 3 bases removed from V and 8 bases from J, the gap between germline ends came to 16 bases. Germline V gives CDR1 LGHDT, CDR2 YNNKEL (reference sequence). This CDR3 is CASSQRPDGGGYTF. The DNA of the CDR3 is TGTGCCAGCAGCCAGAGGCCCGACGGGGGGGGCTACACCTTC.

This clonotype was seen once. Since a much larger clone is just one base distant, this may be a read error. The CDR3 loop is CSVASANYGDTF. CDR3 sequence (DNA): TGCAGCGTTGCCAGCGCTAACTATGGCGACACCTTC. The rearrangement joins TRBV29-1 to TRBJ1-2; D gene uncertain. From germline, CDR1 is SQVTM and CDR2 ANQGSEA. This CDR3 comprises 12 residues.

This clonotype showed up many times. The chain has TRBV7-2 and TRBJ2-7; 7 nucleotides agree with TRBD1. The junction had 13 bases not matched to a gene; V was cut back by 2 bases and J by 0 bases. Germline V gene sequence: CDR1 SGHTA, CDR2 FQGNSA. This CDR3 is built from 18 residues. The chain's CDR3 is CASSLTRGGTDFSYEQYF. The CDR3 region has the DNA TGTGCCAGCAGCTTAACGCGCGGTGGGACAGACTTCTCCTACGAGCAGTACTTC.

This clonotype showed up many times. The V gene is TRBV18, the J gene TRBJ2-7; a possible D gene is TRBD1 (6 bases). Trimming took 2 bases from V and 2 from J, leaving 10 bases between them. The CDR3 spans 14 residues. Per germline, CDR1 KGHSH and CDR2 LQKENI. For the CDR3, the DNA is TGTGCCAGCTCACCAGGCAGGGGTCCCTACGAGCAGTACTTC. This gives the protein CASSPGRGPYEQYF.

This clonotype was recorded at least ten times. This rearrangement joins TRBV28 to TRBJ2-6; 9 nucleotides line up with TRBD1. This CDR3 contains 18 residues. Germline CDR1 is MDHEN and CDR2 is SYDVKM. J lost 2 bases, V lost 6 bases, and 11 bases had no gene match. The chain's CDR3 is CASSRPGQGFTGANVLTF. DNA of the CDR3: TGTGCCAGCAGCCGACCGGGACAGGGTTTCACTGGGGCCAACGTCCTGACTTTC.

This clonotype was detected a few times. The V gene is TRBV12-3 or TRBV12-4, the J gene TRBJ1-5, with D possibly TRBD1 on 6 matching bases. V lost 6 bases and J 4 bases, leaving 13 bases between the germline ends. This CDR3 region has 14 residues. DNA for the CDR3: TGTGCCAGCAGACCTACAGGGATTAATCAGCCCCAGCATTTT. It specifies CASRPTGINQPQHF.

This clonotype was seen at least ten times. The V call is TRBV6-5, the J call TRBJ2-1; D ambiguous. The CDR3 loop spans 13 amino acids. V dropped 2 bases and J dropped 2 bases, with 4 bases sitting between them. CDR1 is MNHEY, CDR2 SVGAGI, per germline. CDR3 sequence (DNA): TGTGCCAGCAGTTACCAAGCCTACAATGAGCAGTTCTTC. It specifies CASSYQAYNEQFF.

This clonotype was observed at least ten times. The chain couples TRBV12-3 or TRBV12-4 to TRBJ2-7; a possible D gene is TRBD1 (5 bases). V gave up 3 bases and J gave up 3 bases, with 12 bases separating them. The CDR3 is made up of 14 amino acids. The DNA of the CDR3 is TGTGCCAGCAGTTTCGGGCCGACAGACTACGAGCAGTACTTC. Residues: CASSFGPTDYEQYF.

The V call is TRBV5-1, the J call TRBJ1-4, with 7 bases lining up with TRBD1. The CDR3 runs 14 residues. V gave up 3 bases and J gave up 8 bases; unmatched junction bases: 7. The germline gives CDR1 SGHRS, CDR2 YFSETQ. DNA of the CDR3: TGCGCCAGCAGCTCACGACAGGGTGAAGAAAAACTGTTTTTT. Amino acid sequence: CASSSRQGEEKLFF.

In its sample, this clonotype was seen many times. The chain carries TRBV6-5 and TRBJ2-1, with D tentatively TRBD1 (6 bases). The CDR3 is 13 amino acids. The V gene's germline CDR1 is MNHEY and CDR2 SVGAGI. The V end was cut by 4 bases, the J end by 5 bases, with 9 bases between. In nucleotides, the CDR3 is TGTGCCAGCAGTTCGGACAGAAACAATGAGCAGTTCTTC. Residues: CASSSDRNNEQFF.

This clonotype was seen many times. This chain joins TRBV7-9 and TRBJ2-3; 8 bases align to TRBD1. Losses at the gene ends were 4 bases for V and 5 bases for J; bases not matched to a gene: 5. Germline CDR1 and CDR2: SEHNR and FQNEAQ (reference sequence). The CDR3 extends over 14 amino acids. The CDR3 nucleotides read TGTGCCAGCAGCTCCGGACAGGGAAGAGATACGCAGTATTTT. Protein product: CASSSGQGRDTQYF.

V gene TRBV12-3 or TRBV12-4 combines with J gene TRBJ1-4; D possibly corresponds to TRBD1 (6 bases). V shed 8 bases and J shed 8 bases, with 15 bases lying between them. The CDR3 covers 13 residues. CDR3 amino acids: CASGYRDIEKLFF. DNA of the CDR3: TGTGCCAGCGGGTACCGGGACATAGAAAAACTGTTTTTT.

This clonotype was seen at least ten times. The gene calls are TRBV5-1 and TRBJ2-7; D ambiguous. The CDR3 sequence is 14 residues long. The germline gives CDR1 SGHRS, CDR2 YFSETQ. Trimming removed 0 bases from V and 1 base from J, with 8 bases in between. This chain's CDR3 is CASSLEGRSYEQYF. For the CDR3, the DNA is TGCGCCAGCAGCTTGGAGGGCAGGTCCTACGAGCAGTACTTC.

The V and J genes are TRBV5-1 and TRBJ2-5; possibly TRBD2 for D (6 bases). The CDR3 has 17 amino acids. CDR1 and CDR2 from the germline V gene are SGHRS and YFSETQ. Trimming removed 4 bases from V and 4 bases from J, with 23 bases in between. The CDR3 loop reads CASSLSLRQDGGETQYF. CDR3 coding DNA: TGCGCCAGCAGCCTCTCCCTTCGGCAGGACGGGGGAGAGACCCAGTACTTC.

V is TRBV9 and J is TRBJ2-3; D perhaps matches TRBD2 (5 bases). V dropped 4 bases and J dropped 2 bases, with 11 bases sitting between them. This CDR3 region has 14 residues. Germline V gene lookup returns CDR1 SGDLS and CDR2 YYNGEE. The CDR3 is CASSPVRVTDTQYF. The CDR3 coding sequence is TGTGCCAGCAGCCCCGTGCGGGTCACAGATACGCAGTATTTT.

This clonotype was observed at least ten times. The V gene is TRBV5-1, the J gene TRBJ2-7; D unclear. V shed 7 bases and J shed 0 bases, with 14 bases lying between them. Germline V gene lookup returns CDR1 SGHRS and CDR2 YFSETQ. The CDR3 contains 14 residues. The CDR3 coding sequence is TGCGCCAGCGTAAAAATAAATAGCTCCTACGAGCAGTACTTC. Its translation is CASVKINSSYEQYF.

The sample holds many counts of this clonotype. This chain connects TRBV29-1 to TRBJ1-2, with TRBD1 matching over 7 bases. This CDR3 comprises 13 residues. CDR1 and CDR2 (germline): SQVTM, ANQGSEA. V shed 6 bases and J 3 bases; nucleotides not matched to a gene: 7. CDR3 nucleotides: TGCAGCGTCCGGACCGGGACAGACTATGGCTACACCTTC. This codes for CSVRTGTDYGYTF. Full variable domain (remainder filled in from reference TRBV29-1 and TRBJ1-2): SAVISQKPSRDICQRGTSLTIQCQVDSQVTMMFWYRQQPGQSLTLIATANQGSEATYESGFVIDKFPISRPNLTFSTLTVSNMSPEDSSIYLCSVRTGTDYGYTFGSGTRLTVV.

The chain uses TRBV20-1 and TRBJ2-5, with 10 bases fitting TRBD2. The J segment lost 2 bases and the V segment lost 6 bases, leaving 6 bases of the junction unmatched. Germline assignment: CDR1 DFQATT and CDR2 SNEGSKA (reference sequence). This CDR3 is built from 14 residues. The CDR3 loop is CSATLAGRQETQYF. For the CDR3, the DNA is TGCAGTGCAACACTAGCGGGGCGACAAGAGACCCAGTACTTC.

This clonotype was counted a few times. The rearrangement links TRBV20-1 to TRBJ1-2, with D possibly matching TRBD1 (5 bases). This CDR3 contains 16 residues. CDR1 DFQATT and CDR2 SNEGSKA come from the germline V gene (reference sequence). The germline V and J ends were trimmed by 0 bases and 6 bases, with 20 bases remaining between them. This chain's CDR3 is CSARDGAGGDWDGYTF. CDR3 nucleotides: TGCAGTGCTAGAGACGGCGCAGGAGGGGATTGGGATGGCTACACCTTC.

Remarks on this clonotype: A much larger clone differs by one base, so this may be a read error. The chain's CDR3 is CASSFSGSGANGLTF. CDR3 bases: TGTGCCAGCAGTTTCTCAGGGTCTGGGGCCAACGGCCTGACTTTC. This rearrangement joins TRBV27 to TRBJ2-6, with D possibly being TRBD1 (5 bases). The germline CDR1 and CDR2 sequences are MNHEY and SMNVEV (reference sequence). This CDR3 is 15 amino acids long.

This clonotype was observed at least ten times. The rearrangement joins TRBV2 to TRBJ2-5, with TRBD1 matching 8 bases. The CDR3 contains 16 residues. V was clipped by 2 bases and J by 1 base; unmatched bases: 6. The germline gives CDR1 SNHLY, CDR2 FYNNEI. The CDR3 loop is CASSETGGTVQETQYF. Here the CDR3 DNA reads TGTGCCAGCAGTGAAACAGGGGGGACCGTCCAAGAGACCCAGTACTTC.

This clonotype was observed at least ten times. The rearrangement links TRBV5-1 to TRBJ2-3; no clear D gene. This CDR3 is built from 13 residues. Germline V gives CDR1 SGHRS, CDR2 YFSETQ. The germline V and J ends were trimmed by 4 bases and 3 bases, with 9 bases remaining between them. CDR3 in DNA: TGCGCCAGCAGCGTCAGAAGGACAGATACGCAGTATTTT. It specifies CASSVRRTDTQYF. The full variable domain, with the rest looked up from reference TRBV5-1 and TRBJ2-3, is KAGVTQTPRYLIKTRGQQVTLSCSPISGHRSVSWYQQTPGQGLQFLFEYFSETQRNKGNFPGRFSGRQFSNSRSEMNVSTLELGDSALYLCASSVRRTDTQYFGPGTRLTVL.

This clonotype showed up many times. This chain uses TRBV24-1 with TRBJ2-7; no definite D call. There are 14 residues in the CDR3. Per germline, CDR1 KGHDR and CDR2 SFDVKD. Trimming cost V 6 bases and J 7 bases, with 18 bases left between them. CDR3 nucleotides: TGTGCCACCAGTACCGGACGTGCCTTGGGGGAGCAGTACTTC. Translation: CATSTGRALGEQYF.

This clonotype was seen repeatedly, ten times or more. V gene TRBV28 combines with J gene TRBJ2-3; 11 nucleotides line up with TRBD1. Germline V lookup: CDR1 MDHEN, CDR2 SYDVKM. Trimming removed 6 bases from V and 4 bases from J; junction bases left unmatched: 9. The CDR3 consists of 16 residues. The CDR3 sequence is CASRTDRGRGSDTQYF. The CDR3 nucleotides are TGTGCCAGCAGAACGGACAGGGGGCGAGGTTCAGATACGCAGTATTTT.